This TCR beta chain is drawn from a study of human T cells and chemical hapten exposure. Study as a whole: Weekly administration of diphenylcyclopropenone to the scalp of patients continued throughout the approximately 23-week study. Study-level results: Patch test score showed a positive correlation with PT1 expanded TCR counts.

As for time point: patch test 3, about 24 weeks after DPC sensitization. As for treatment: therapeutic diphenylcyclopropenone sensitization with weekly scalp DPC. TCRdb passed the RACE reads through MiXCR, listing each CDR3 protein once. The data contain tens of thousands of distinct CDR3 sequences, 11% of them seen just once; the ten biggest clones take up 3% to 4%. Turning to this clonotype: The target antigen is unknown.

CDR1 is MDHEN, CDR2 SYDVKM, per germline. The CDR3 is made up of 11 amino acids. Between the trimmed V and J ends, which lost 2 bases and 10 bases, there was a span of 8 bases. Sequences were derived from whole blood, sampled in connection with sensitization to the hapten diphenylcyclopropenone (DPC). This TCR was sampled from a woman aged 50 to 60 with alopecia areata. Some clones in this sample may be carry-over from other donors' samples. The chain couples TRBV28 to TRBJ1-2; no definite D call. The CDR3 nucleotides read TGTGCCAGCAGTTTAAATGCGATCTACACCTTC. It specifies CASSLNAIYTF.